This T cell receptor beta chain was retrieved from a study of T cell clonality in common variable immunodeficiency. Study outcomes and limitations: Common variable immunodeficiency TCR beta sequences reportedly had fewer deletions and N-nucleotide insertions. CVID patient heterogeneity limited repertoire-clinical complication correlations.

This clone was seen at least ten times. Its cognate antigen is unknown. The read terminates 3 residues ahead of where the CDR3 ends, so the germline J gene completes it. Both groups were predominantly of Caucasian heritage. Donors gave roughly 4.5 to 9 ml heparinized peripheral whole blood. In germline, CDR1 is KGHSH, CDR2 LQKENI. The CDR3 is made up of 11 amino acids. TCRdb's table, derived via immunoSEQ multiplex PCR, lists solely in-frame clones and lacks some. Listed for the sample are under 50,000 clones, none seen a single time. The sequence came from a person aged 18 to 75 in good health. What was sequenced was peripheral blood mononuclear cells. This rearrangement joins TRBV18 to TRBJ1-1, with D perhaps matching TRBD1 (6 bases). CDR3 sequence reads: CASSLGAEAFF. The sequenced CDR3 bases are TGTGCCAGCTCACTGGGGGCAGAA.